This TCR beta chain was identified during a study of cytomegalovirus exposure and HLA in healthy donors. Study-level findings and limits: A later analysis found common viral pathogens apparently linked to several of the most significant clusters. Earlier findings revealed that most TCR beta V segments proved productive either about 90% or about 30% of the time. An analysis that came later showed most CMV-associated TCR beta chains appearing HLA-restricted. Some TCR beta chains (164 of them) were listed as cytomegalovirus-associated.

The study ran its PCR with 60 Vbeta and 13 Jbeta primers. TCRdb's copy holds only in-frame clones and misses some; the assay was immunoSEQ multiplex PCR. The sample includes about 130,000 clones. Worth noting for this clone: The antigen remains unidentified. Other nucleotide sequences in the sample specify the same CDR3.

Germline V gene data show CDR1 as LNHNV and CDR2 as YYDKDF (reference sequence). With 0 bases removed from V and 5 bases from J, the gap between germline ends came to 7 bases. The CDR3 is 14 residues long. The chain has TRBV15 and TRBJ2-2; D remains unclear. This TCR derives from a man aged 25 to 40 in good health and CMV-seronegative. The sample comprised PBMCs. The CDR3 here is CATSRDPTTGELFF. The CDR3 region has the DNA TGTGCCACCAGCAGAGATCCTACTACCGGGGAGCTGTTTTTT.